The 15 T cell receptor beta chains below were found in one sample sequenced in a study of metastatic and nonmetastatic thyroid tumors. TCRdb re-clonotyped the PCR reads through MiXCR. The sample lists fewer than 30,000 clones, 15% seen once, with 2.5% to 3.5% in the top ten. All patients reached thyroid surgery having received no treatment beforehand. The sequencing sample was made of blood. The receptors stem from a female donor with papillary thyroid cancer or a benign thyroid nodule (not recorded which). Some clones in this sample may be carry-over from other donors' samples.

This clone was detected ten times or more. Other DNA sequences in the same sample also yield this CDR3. The chain links TRBV18 to TRBJ2-5; D gene uncertain. Trimming took 5 bases from V and 5 from J, leaving 6 bases between them. There are 11 residues in the CDR3. Germline values: CDR1 KGHSH, CDR2 LQKENI. The CDR3 loop is CASSALETQYF. In DNA, the CDR3 is TGTGCCAGCTCAGCCTTGGAGACCCAGTACTTC.

A few counts support this clone. The chain has TRBV6-2 or TRBV6-3 and TRBJ2-2; 7 bases align to TRBD1. V lost 2 bases and J lost 4; bases outside the gene matches: 7. From germline, CDR1 is MNHEY and CDR2 SVGEGT. The CDR3 is made up of 16 amino acids. CDR3 sequence reads: CASSYPGTDLTGELFF. As DNA, the CDR3 is TGTGCCAGCAGTTACCCAGGGACAGATCTCACCGGGGAGCTGTTTTTT.

The chain recombines TRBV4-2 with TRBJ2-1; the D is unclear. From germline, CDR1 is LGHNA and CDR2 YNFKEQ. The germline V and J ends were trimmed by 0 bases and 4 bases, with 10 bases remaining between them. The CDR3 is made up of 15 amino acids. The CDR3 loop reads CASSQDRAQYNEQFF. The CDR3 nucleotides are TGTGCCAGCAGCCAAGATCGGGCCCAATACAATGAGCAGTTCTTC.

The sample holds many counts of this clone. The chain recombines TRBV20-1 with TRBJ2-1; D not certain. Trimming left V 0 bases short and J 9 bases short, with 6 bases between. In germline, CDR1 is DFQATT, CDR2 SNEGSKA (reference sequence). This CDR3 region has 11 residues. The DNA for the CDR3 is TGCAGTGCTAGAGAGTACGGTGAGCAGTTCTTC. It yields the protein CSAREYGEQFF.

This clone has ten or more counts. J is TRBJ2-1 and V is TRBV7-8; 8 nucleotides agree with TRBD2. The CDR3 length is 16 residues. J lost 9 bases, V lost 2 bases, and 12 bases had no gene match. In germline, CDR1 is SGHVS, CDR2 FQNEAQ. CDR3 residues: CASSLSHSGRSGEQFF. Here the CDR3 DNA reads TGTGCCAGCAGCTTATCCCACAGCGGGAGATCCGGTGAGCAGTTCTTC. Looking up the rest from reference TRBV7-8 and TRBJ2-1 gives the full variable domain: GAGVSQSPRYKVAKRGQDVALRCDPISGHVSLFWYQQALGQGPEFLTYFQNEAQLDKSGLPSDRFFAERPEGSVSTLKIQRTQQEDSAVYLCASSLSHSGRSGEQFFGPGTRLTVL.

There are many counts of this clone. This chain joins TRBV11-2 and TRBJ2-5; D not certain. The germline V gene has CDR1 SGHAT and CDR2 FQNNGV. The CDR3 runs 16 residues. The V and J ends lost 1 base and 2 bases respectively, with 14 bases between them. This CDR3 is CASSLARTLGQETQYF. The CDR3 DNA follows: TGTGCCAGCAGCTTAGCGAGGACGCTGGGTCAAGAGACCCAGTACTTC.

The chain couples TRBV6-2 or TRBV6-3 to TRBJ1-3; D not certain. V lost 2 bases and J lost 4, with 9 bases in between. CDR1 and CDR2 (germline): MNHEY, SVGEGT. This CDR3 is built from 14 residues. CDR3 DNA sequence: TGTGCCAGCAGTTACGTCGGCTCCGGAAACACCATATATTTT. It specifies CASSYVGSGNTIYF.

By sample fraction, this clone is medium-sized (0.01 to 0.1%). The V gene is TRBV10-3, the J gene TRBJ2-5, with 11 bases identical to TRBD2. CDR3 length: 17 residues. Germline V gives CDR1 ENHRY, CDR2 SYGVKD. Trimming at V came to 0 bases and at J to 5 bases, leaving 8 bases not matched to a gene. CDR3 residues: CAISESHTSGSLETQYF. DNA for the CDR3: TGTGCCATCAGTGAGTCGCACACTAGCGGGAGTTTGGAGACCCAGTACTTC.

This clone was detected ten times or more. The V and J genes are TRBV28 and TRBJ1-1; D ambiguous. Trimming left V 5 bases short and J 4 bases short, with 2 bases between. Per germline, CDR1 MDHEN and CDR2 SYDVKM. The CDR3 length is 10 residues. The CDR3 is CASSGTEAFF. The DNA for the CDR3 is TGTGCCAGCAGTGGCACTGAAGCTTTCTTT.

This clone was seen only a few times. This is likely a read error, given that the CDR3 carries no conserved phenylalanine or tryptophan at its end. The chain combines TRBV28 with TRBJ2-7; the D is unclear. Germline loops: CDR1 MDHEN, CDR2 SYDVKM. This CDR3 is 12 amino acids long. V lost 7 bases to trimming and J lost 4 bases, with 11 bases between them. The CDR3 spells CASNWGTYEQYL. CDR3 bases: TGTGCCAGCAATTGGGGAACATACGAGCAGTACTTA.

Ten or more counts support this clone. V is TRBV9 and J is TRBJ2-7, with D perhaps given as TRBD1 or TRBD2 (5 bases each). The V and J ends lost 0 bases and 7 bases respectively, with 5 bases between them. The CDR3 is made up of 11 amino acids. CDR1 and CDR2 (germline): SGDLS, YYNGEE. CDR3 sequence: CASSVGGEQYF. CDR3 sequence (DNA): TGTGCCAGCAGCGTAGGGGGGGAGCAGTACTTC.

The sample holds a few counts of this clone. The CDR3 DNA is TGTGCCACCAGCCAACCGGGAGATACGCAGTATTTT. This codes for CATSQPGDTQYF. The chain recombines TRBV24-1 with TRBJ2-3; D uncertain. CDR3 size: 12 residues. Germline CDR1 and CDR2: KGHDR and SFDVKD. The ends were cut back, 7 bases at V and 5 bases at J, with 9 bases in the middle.

There are many counts of this clone. The rearrangement joins TRBV14 to TRBJ2-1; 8 nucleotides align to TRBD1. Germline CDR1 is SGHDN and CDR2 is FVKESK. The CDR3 has 15 residues. The V and J ends lost 5 bases and 13 bases, in that order; junction bases with no gene match: 16. CDR3 in DNA: TGTGCCAGCAGCGTTCAACAGGGGGTTCGGGGAGAACAGTTCTTC. It is translated as CASSVQQGVRGEQFF.

This clone was observed many times. This chain uses TRBV6-1 with TRBJ1-2; no definite D call. The germline CDR1 and CDR2 sequences are MNHNS and SASEGT. The CDR3 length is 12 residues. V lost 5 bases, J lost 2 bases, and 6 bases lay in between. The CDR3 coding sequence is TGTGCCAGCAGTCAGGAGAACTATGGCTACACCTTC. It codes for CASSQENYGYTF.

This clone has a count of ten or more. The chain couples TRBV12-3 or TRBV12-4 to TRBJ2-7; no definite D call. The CDR3 consists of 11 residues. Trimming took off 2 bases at V and 6 bases at J, with 5 bases between the two ends. CDR3 loop: CASSLTIEQYF. CDR3 nucleotides: TGTGCCAGCAGTTTAACCATCGAGCAGTACTTC.